By proportion, the clone carrying this T cell receptor (beta chain) is medium-sized. Antigen: not known. Via MiXCR, TCRdb re-called the PCR reads. The table records approximately 20,000 clones, more than 20% of them present only once. V was clipped by 7 bases and J by 3 bases; unmatched bases: 6. Germline-derived CDR1 and CDR2 are MDHEN and SYDVKM. This CDR3 contains 14 residues. This sample was included in a study of metastatic and nonmetastatic thyroid tumors. For the study at large: It was across blood and tumor or nodule tissue from malignant and benign thyroid patients that repertoires were compared.

Overall study findings and caveats: Benign nodules reportedly had significantly lower TCR beta diversity than malignant thyroid tumors in blood and tumor.

Each patient went into thyroid surgery without having received any treatment. The sequenced sample consisted of blood. The TCR comes from a male donor with papillary thyroid cancer or a benign thyroid nodule (not recorded which). Some clones in this sample may be carry-over from other donors' samples. The chain uses TRBV28 and TRBJ2-3; TRBD1 aligns across 8 bases. CDR3 protein: CASNPGGATDTQYF. In nucleotides, the CDR3 is TGTGCCAGCAATCCAGGGGGCGCGACAGATACGCAGTATTTT.